Listed here are 9 T cell receptor beta chains from one sample, sequenced in a study of tumor-infiltrating lymphocytes in oesophageal squamous cell carcinoma. TCRdb re-analysed the PCR reads in MiXCR, keeping a single row per CDR3 protein. The table includes 9,500 to 13,000 distinct CDR3 sequences, 55% detected once. The source material was esophageal tumor tissue. The source is a male donor with esophageal squamous cell carcinoma.

This chain connects TRBV14 to TRBJ2-4; D unresolved. The closer fit of TRBJ2-1 to the DNA end suggests the J call may be wrong. The CDR3 extends over 12 amino acids. Germline values: CDR1 SGHDN, CDR2 FVKESK. CDR3 amino acids: CASSPYYNEQFF. CDR3 sequence (DNA): TGTGCCAGCAGCCCGTACTACAATGAGCAGTTCTTC.

The gene calls are TRBV7-3 and TRBJ2-6; 9 bases agree with TRBD1. The end of the DNA is better explained by TRBJ2-7, so the J call may be wrong. The CDR3 is 20 residues long. The germline V gene encodes CDR1 SGHTA and CDR2 FQGTGA. The DNA of the CDR3 is TGTGCCAGCAGCCCAAGTCCATTCCTCCTTGGGACAGGGAAAAACTACGAGCAGTACTTC. Its translation is CASSPSPFLLGTGKNYEQYF.

V and J are TRBV7-2 and TRBJ2-7; D is undetermined. Germline V CDR1 and CDR2: SGHTA, FQGNSA. The CDR3 consists of 13 residues. The ends were cut back, 4 bases at V and 2 bases at J, with 9 bases in the middle. CDR3 DNA: TGTGCCAGCAGCTCAGGTGTGGCCTACGAGCAGTACTTC. Translation: CASSSGVAYEQYF.

The rearrangement links TRBV7-3 to TRBJ2-7; 10 nucleotides agree with TRBD1. The J call is uncertain, as TRBJ2-1 better fits the DNA end. The CDR3 extends over 15 amino acids. In germline, CDR1 is SGHTA, CDR2 FQGTGA. In DNA form, the CDR3 reads TGTGCCAGCAGCTTAAGACAGGGGGCGGAAGATGAGCAGTTCTTC. It translates to CASSLRQGAEDEQFF.

In its sample, this clonotype was seen many times. The rearrangement uses TRBV27 and TRBJ2-1; D call uncertain. This CDR3 comprises 13 residues. Per the germline V gene, CDR1 is MNHEY and CDR2 is SMNVEV (reference sequence). The V gene lost 4 bases and the J gene lost 5 bases, with 9 bases spanning the gap. The CDR3 loop reads CASSSRSHNEQFF. The CDR3 bases are TGTGCCAGCAGTTCCAGGAGTCACAATGAGCAGTTCTTC.

V gene TRBV6-1 combines with J gene TRBJ2-3, with D possibly matching TRBD1 (5 bases). Trimming stripped 6 bases from V and 0 bases from J, with 10 bases between. In germline, CDR1 is MNHNS, CDR2 SASEGT. CDR3 length equals 14 residues. CDR3 loop: CASRSGLSTDTQYF. The CDR3 DNA reads as TGTGCCAGCAGATCAGGGCTTAGCACAGATACGCAGTATTTT.

This rearrangement joins TRBV7-9 to TRBJ2-7; D possibly corresponds to TRBD2 (5 bases). V dropped 11 bases and J dropped 9 bases, with 20 bases sitting between them. The CDR3 spans 12 residues. The germline V gene has CDR1 SEHNR and CDR2 FQNEAQ (reference sequence). The CDR3, as DNA: TGTGCCGACGGACGGCAACTAGATACGCAGTACTTC. Protein product: CADGRQLDTQYF. Looking up the rest from reference TRBV7-9 and TRBJ2-7 gives the full variable domain: DTGVSQNPRHKITKRGQNVTFRCDPISEHNRLYWYRQTLGQGPEFLTYFQNEAQLEKSRLLSDRFSAERPKGSFSTLEIQRTEQGDSAMYLCADGRQLDTQYFGPGTRLTVT.

In its sample, this clonotype was seen once. The V call is TRBV28, the J call TRBJ1-1; TRBD1 matches at 9 bases. Germline V lookup: CDR1 MDHEN, CDR2 SYDVKM. V dropped 7 bases and J dropped 5; count of bases not matched to a gene: 2. This CDR3 spans 12 amino acids. The CDR3 DNA reads as TGTGCCAGCACTGGGACAGGGACTGAAGCTTTCTTT. Its protein product is CASTGTGTEAFF. Combining the CDR3 with reference TRBV28 and TRBJ1-1 gives the whole variable domain DVKVTQSSRYLVKRTGEKVFLECVQDMDHENMFWYRQDPGLGLRLIYFSYDVKMKEKGDIPEGYSVSREKKERFSLILESASTNQTSMYLCASTGTGTEAFFGQGTRLTVV.

The genes are TRBV29-1 and TRBJ1-2, with D possibly being TRBD1 (5 bases). The ends were cut back, 4 bases at V and 4 bases at J, with 16 bases in the middle. The CDR3 is 14 residues long. Germline values: CDR1 SQVTM, CDR2 ANQGSEA. CDR3 loop: CSVAQGEGSYGYTF. CDR3 nucleotide sequence: TGCAGCGTTGCCCAGGGAGAGGGTAGCTATGGCTACACCTTC.